A single sample is the source of the 3 T cell receptor beta chains below, sequenced in a study of cytomegalovirus exposure and HLA in healthy donors. 60 Vbeta and 13 Jbeta primers were used in PCR. Libraries were prepared by immunoSEQ multiplex PCR; TCRdb keeps only in-frame clonotypes and omits some of them. The sample has approximately 110,000 clones, 79% seen once; the top ten hold 3%. Sequencing used PBMCs. All receptors derive from a woman in her late teens or twenties in good health and CMV-seropositive.

The chain combines TRBV4-1 with TRBJ1-6; TRBD1 might be the D (5 bases). Germline values: CDR1 MGHRA, CDR2 YSYEKL. The V end lost 2 bases, the J end lost 8 bases, and 13 bases lay between the germline ends. The CDR3 length is 15 residues. CDR3 protein: CASSQWQGRDSPLHF. The CDR3 bases are TGCGCCAGCAGCCAATGGCAGGGTAGGGATTCACCCCTCCACTTT.

The chain uses TRBV6-5 and TRBJ2-3; D ambiguous. Germline-derived CDR1 and CDR2 are MNHEY and SVGAGI. The CDR3 consists of 11 residues. The V gene lost 8 bases and the J gene lost 6 bases, with 9 bases spanning the gap. CDR3 residues: CASEFRDTQYF. The CDR3 coding sequence is TGTGCCAGCGAATTCCGGGATACGCAGTATTTT.

The V and J genes are TRBV13 and TRBJ2-5; no definite D call. The CDR3 consists of 13 residues. V was pared by 5 bases and J by 10 bases, with 17 bases between. Germline V gene sequence: CDR1 PRHDT, CDR2 FYEKMQ (reference sequence). The CDR3: CASSTHLAALQYF. Written as DNA, the CDR3 is TGTGCCAGCAGCACGCACCTCGCTGCGCTCCAGTACTTC.